These 8 T cell receptor beta chains share one sample of origin, sequenced in a study of Ad26.COV2.S vaccination and SARS-CoV-2 variants. Profiled with immunoSEQ multiplex PCR; TCRdb holds only in-frame clones, not every one. The sample consists of 300,000 to 350,000 clones, around four fifths of them appearing once. Sample treatment: roughly 19 received Ad26.COV2.S at low or high dose, single or two shots; 5 received placebo; per-sample allocation not given. Day 63 following the first vaccine or placebo injection was when the samples were taken. Sequenced here: peripheral blood, sampled in a trial of Ad26.COV2.S vaccine versus placebo. The receptors were sampled from a person between 18 and 65 years old who received the Ad26.COV2.S COVID-19 vaccine or a placebo.

The chain combines TRBV6-5 with TRBJ2-2; 9 bases fit TRBD1. The V segment lost 6 bases and the J segment 7 bases; nucleotides outside the gene matches: 9. The CDR3 covers 15 residues. Germline-derived CDR1 and CDR2 are MNHEY and SVGAGI. The CDR3 reads CASRAGTGFYGELFF. Written as DNA, the CDR3 is TGTGCCAGCAGAGCCGGGACAGGGTTTTACGGGGAGCTGTTTTTT.

The rearrangement joins TRBV4-2 to TRBJ1-6; TRBD1 agrees at 9 bases. The germline CDR1 and CDR2 sequences are LGHNA and YNFKEQ. There are 18 residues in the CDR3. The ends lost 0 bases at V and 3 bases at J; junction bases unmatched: 6. The CDR3 is CASSQDRTGANYNSPLHF. In DNA form, the CDR3 reads TGTGCCAGCAGCCAAGATCGGACAGGGGCGAACTATAATTCACCCCTCCACTTT.

V is TRBV14 and J is TRBJ1-2; D is unresolved. The V end was cut by 1 base, the J end by 6 bases, with 12 bases between. Germline V gives CDR1 SGHDN, CDR2 FVKESK. The length of the CDR3 is 14 residues. DNA for the CDR3: TGTGCCAGCAGCCAAGCATCGGGAACTAATGGCTACACCTTC. Translated, it gives CASSQASGTNGYTF.

The chain joins TRBV6-5 to TRBJ1-5, with a tentative D call TRBD1 (6 bases). This CDR3 has 14 residues. Trimming took off 6 bases at V and 4 bases at J, with 13 bases between the two ends. Germline V gives CDR1 MNHEY, CDR2 SVGAGI. The CDR3 loop reads CASRDHQGNQPQHF. For the CDR3, the DNA is TGTGCCAGCAGAGACCATCAGGGGAATCAGCCCCAGCATTTT.

This chain joins TRBV9 and TRBJ2-7, with no clear D. This CDR3 has 14 residues. Germline CDR1 is SGDLS and CDR2 is YYNGEE. V was clipped by 3 bases and J by 0 bases, with 10 bases between them. CDR3 sequence: CASSARTLSYEQYF. In DNA form, the CDR3 reads TGTGCCAGCAGCGCCCGGACCCTCTCCTACGAGCAGTACTTC.

This chain uses TRBV24-1 with TRBJ1-1; the D is unclear. Germline V gene data show CDR1 as KGHDR and CDR2 as SFDVKD. There are 13 residues in the CDR3. V dropped 3 bases and J dropped 2 bases, with 6 bases sitting between them. DNA of the CDR3: TGTGCCACCAGTGATCTCTCTAACACTGAAGCTTTCTTT. Its translation: CATSDLSNTEAFF.

This sequence joins TRBV28 and TRBJ1-5, with unresolved D. The CDR3 is 15 residues long. Germline V gene lookup returns CDR1 MDHEN and CDR2 SYDVKM. Trimming removed 2 bases from V and 4 bases from J, with 12 bases in between. The CDR3 loop is CASSLRVGPNQPQHF. CDR3 nucleotides: TGTGCCAGCAGTTTAAGGGTTGGGCCTAATCAGCCCCAGCATTTT.

The V call is TRBV5-1, the J call TRBJ1-4, with TRBD1 as a possible D gene (6 bases). V lost 4 bases and J 5 bases, leaving 15 bases between the germline ends. CDR1 and CDR2 (germline): SGHRS, YFSETQ. CDR3 length: 15 residues. The CDR3 sequence is CASSRGDRINEKLFF. The CDR3 region has the DNA TGCGCCAGCAGCAGGGGAGACAGGATAAATGAAAAACTGTTTTTT.